This T cell receptor beta chain was sequenced in a study of T cells in Graves' hyperthyroidism and ophthalmopathy. Study-wide results and caveats: Ophthalmopathy was model-predicted a median roughly 6.2 months pre-onset. Ophthalmopathy could be told apart from stable hyperthyroidism with a 13 V-J model.

To note about this clonotype: Its specificity is unknown.

Uncontrolled infection, other autoimmune disease, pregnancy or lactation led to exclusion. Each diagnosis was grounded in clinical symptoms, serum thyroxine and TRAb, thyroid ultrasound, and orbital computed tomography. The CDR3 sequence is 13 residues long. Trimming removed 6 bases from V and 4 bases from J, with 12 bases in between. Looked up from germline, CDR1 is SNHLY and CDR2 is FYNNEI. RNA transcripts provided the source from which TCR beta CDR3 regions were amplified. Using the HTBI primer set, a first-round RT-PCR was run on the TCR CDR3. TCRdb ran MiXCR on the multiplex PCR reads and lists one entry per CDR3 protein. Seen here are hundreds of thousands of distinct CDR3 sequences, approximately 42% observed once, and the top ten hold more than 7%.

The clonotype was recovered from an adult man with Graves' disease, either hyperthyroidism or ophthalmopathy (not recorded which). The chain couples TRBV2 to TRBJ1-1, with a possible D match to TRBD1 (6 bases). Source material: peripheral blood or thyroid tissue (not recorded which). The CDR3 DNA is TGTGCCAGCAGAACCGGACAGATCACTGAAGCTTTCTTT. As protein: CASRTGQITEAFF.